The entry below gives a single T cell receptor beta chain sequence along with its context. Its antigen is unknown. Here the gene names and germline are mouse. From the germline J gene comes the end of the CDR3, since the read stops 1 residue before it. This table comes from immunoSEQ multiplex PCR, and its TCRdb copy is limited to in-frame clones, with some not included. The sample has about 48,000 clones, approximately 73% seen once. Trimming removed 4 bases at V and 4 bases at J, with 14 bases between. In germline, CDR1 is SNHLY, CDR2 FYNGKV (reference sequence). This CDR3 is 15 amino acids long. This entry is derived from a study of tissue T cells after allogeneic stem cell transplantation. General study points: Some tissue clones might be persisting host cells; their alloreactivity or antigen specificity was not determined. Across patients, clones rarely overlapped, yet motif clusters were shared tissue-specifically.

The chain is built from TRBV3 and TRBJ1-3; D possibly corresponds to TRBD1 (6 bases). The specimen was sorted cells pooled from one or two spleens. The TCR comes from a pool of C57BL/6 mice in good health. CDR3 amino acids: CASSSEGGRGNTLYF. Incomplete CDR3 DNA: TGTGCCAGCAGCTCAGAGGGGGGCAGAGGAAATACGCTCTAT. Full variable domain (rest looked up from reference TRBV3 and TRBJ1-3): GPKVLQIPSHQIIDMGQMVTLNCDPVSNHLYFYWYKQILGQQMEFLVNFYNGKVMEKSKLFKDQFSVERPDGSYFTLKIQPTALEDSAVYFCASSSEGGRGNTLYFGEGSRLIVV.